This is a list of T cell receptor beta chains from one sample in a study of cytotoxic CD8 clonotypes in ibrutinib-treated CLL. Profiling relied on immunoSEQ multiplex PCR, and the TCRdb table lists in-frame clones only, not all of them. The repertoire includes tens of thousands of clones, approximately 71% of them detected once, and about 40% sits in the top ten. The sequences come from PBMCs, collected after 12 months of ibrutinib treatment. The receptors come from a human donor with chronic lymphocytic leukemia. Both conserved end residues are part of each CDR3. D genes are given only for firm matches. A clone size is listed for some rows: how often the clone was seen (once, few, many), or a class if it is expanded.

V gene: TRBV4-2; J gene: TRBJ2-7; clone size: -; D gene: TRBD1; CDR3 protein: CASSLLRTGQGSHEQYF; CDR3 DNA: TGTGCCAGCAGCCTGCTACGAACAGGACAGGGGTCCCACGAGCAGTACTTC
V gene: TRBV18; J gene: TRBJ2-7; clone size: -; D gene: TRBD2; CDR3 protein: CASSPSGRTYEQYF; CDR3 DNA: TGTGCCAGCTCACCTAGCGGGAGGACCTACGAGCAGTACTTC
V gene: TRBV4-1; J gene: TRBJ1-4; clone size: -; D gene: -; CDR3 protein: CASSPPRDTSTTTNEKLFF; CDR3 DNA: TGCGCCAGCAGCCCGCCCCGGGACACCAGCACCACAACTAATGAAAAACTGTTTTTT
V gene: TRBV27; J gene: TRBJ2-1; clone size: -; D gene: -; CDR3 protein: CASSSGLINEQFF; CDR3 DNA: TGTGCCAGCAGTTCAGGACTCATCAATGAGCAGTTCTTC
V gene: TRBV10-3; J gene: TRBJ2-1; clone size: few; D gene: -; CDR3 protein: CAIRMGGGDVDEQFF; CDR3 DNA: TGTGCCATCAGGATGGGAGGGGGGGATGTCGATGAGCAGTTCTTC
V gene: TRBV9; J gene: TRBJ2-1; clone size: -; D gene: -; CDR3 protein: CASSTGPYNEQFF; CDR3 DNA: TGTGCCAGCAGCACGGGACCCTACAATGAGCAGTTCTTC
V gene: TRBV28; J gene: TRBJ2-7; clone size: once; D gene: TRBD2; CDR3 protein: CASGLAEPYEQYF; CDR3 DNA: TGTGCCAGCGGACTAGCGGAGCCTTACGAGCAGTACTTC
V gene: TRBV11-3; J gene: TRBJ2-1; clone size: -; D gene: TRBD2; CDR3 protein: CASSSGLAVSYNEQFF; CDR3 DNA: TGTGCCAGCAGCTCAGGACTAGCGGTTTCCTACAATGAGCAGTTCTTC
V gene: TRBV18; J gene: TRBJ2-7; clone size: -; D gene: -; CDR3 protein: CASSPRDQGFEQYF; CDR3 DNA: TGTGCCAGCTCACCTCGGGATCAGGGATTTGAGCAGTACTTC
V gene: TRBV11-2; J gene: TRBJ1-2; clone size: few; D gene: -; CDR3 protein: CASSLDPFYGYTF; CDR3 DNA: TGTGCCAGCAGCTTAGATCCATTCTATGGCTACACCTTC
V gene: TRBV2; J gene: TRBJ2-1; clone size: -; D gene: TRBD2; CDR3 protein: CASSEAASGGGYNYNEQFF; CDR3 DNA: TGTGCCAGCAGTGAAGCGGCTAGCGGAGGAGGGTACAACTACAATGAGCAGTTCTTC
V gene: TRBV29-1; J gene: TRBJ2-5; clone size: -; D gene: -; CDR3 protein: CSVDRDFIETQYF; CDR3 DNA: TGCAGCGTTGACCGCGATTTCATAGAGACCCAGTACTTC
V gene: TRBV7-6; J gene: TRBJ2-7; clone size: -; D gene: -; CDR3 protein: CASSLRIRYEQYF; CDR3 DNA: TGTGCCAGCAGCTTACGAATACGCTACGAGCAGTACTTC
V gene: TRBV5-4; J gene: TRBJ2-1; clone size: -; D gene: TRBD2; CDR3 protein: CASSVTSGRRDEQFF; CDR3 DNA: TGTGCCAGCAGCGTGACTAGCGGGAGAAGGGATGAGCAGTTCTTC
V gene: TRBV5-6; J gene: TRBJ2-4; clone size: -; D gene: TRBD1; CDR3 protein: CASSLAVGRGRLRNIQYF; CDR3 DNA: TGTGCCAGCAGCTTGGCAGTTGGAAGGGGGCGACTAAGAAACATTCAGTACTTC
V gene: TRBV18; J gene: TRBJ2-1; clone size: few; D gene: -; CDR3 protein: CASSRNGDEQFF; CDR3 DNA: TGTGCCAGCTCACGAAACGGCGATGAGCAGTTCTTC